A selection of T cell receptor beta chains follows, all from one sample in a study of OX40 agonist ivuxolimab in advanced cancers. TCRdb's copy holds only in-frame clones and misses some; the assay was immunoSEQ multiplex PCR. This table holds under 200,000 clones, around 94% found once. The material sequenced was CD4+ or CD8+ T cells sorted from blood, taken in a trial of the OX40 agonist ivuxolimab. The receptors stem from an adult with an advanced solid tumor such as melanoma, head and neck, liver or kidney cancer. Each CDR3 is given with its conserved first and last residue. D genes are given only for firm matches. Where a row states a size, it is once, few, many or the class of an expanded clone; other rows omit it.

cdr3_nt	cdr3_aa	j_call	d_call	v_call	clone_size
TGTGCCAGCAGCCCCGACAGTAGGGCTACGGACGAGCAGTACTTC	CASSPDSRATDEQYF	TRBJ2-7	.	TRBV9	.
TGTGCCAGCTCACAACAGGAATCCTACGAGCAGTACTTC	CASSQQESYEQYF	TRBJ2-7	.	TRBV18	.
TGTGCCAGCGGGGGGGGGCGGGGTTACCAAGAGACCCAGTACTTC	CASGGGRGYQETQYF	TRBJ2-5	.	TRBV27	.
TGCAGCGCCGGAAGAGTAGCGGGCACAGATACGCAGTATTTT	CSAGRVAGTDTQYF	TRBJ2-3	.	TRBV29-1	.
TGTGCCAGCAGCGTAGTGGACAGTAATCAGCCCCAGCATTTT	CASSVVDSNQPQHF	TRBJ1-5	.	TRBV9	.
TGTGCCAGCAGAGCGGACAGGGATCGGGATACGCAGTATTTT	CASRADRDRDTQYF	TRBJ2-3	TRBD1	TRBV2	once
TGTGCTAGTGGTTTGGGGGATAGCAATCAGCCCCAGCATTTT	CASGLGDSNQPQHF	TRBJ1-5	.	TRBV12-5	.
TGCGCCAGCAGCCAAGAAATTCGGGGGAACTATGGCTACACCTTC	CASSQEIRGNYGYTF	TRBJ1-2	.	TRBV4-3	few
TGTGCCAGCAGGACGGGGGGGCCCCTCTATGGCTACACCTTC	CASRTGGPLYGYTF	TRBJ1-2	.	TRBV28	.
TGTGCCAGCAAAGAGCAGTACAATGAGCAGTTCTTC	CASKEQYNEQFF	TRBJ2-1	.	TRBV5-5	.
TGTGCCAGCAGTTCGATGGGACAGGTTAACTCTGGGGCCAACGTCCTGACTTTC	CASSSMGQVNSGANVLTF	TRBJ2-6	TRBD1	TRBV7-9	.
TGTGCCAGCAGTTCAGCCTTGGTGGTGGAAAAACTGTTTTTT	CASSSALVVEKLFF	TRBJ1-4	.	TRBV6-6	once
TGTGCCACCAGCAGAGATAGGGGGCGGCCAGATCGGTATTTT	CATSRDRGRPDRYF	TRBJ2-3	TRBD1	TRBV15	.
TGTGCCAGCAGGAAGGACGCCGGAGTAGCTTTCTTT	CASRKDAGVAFF	TRBJ1-1	.	TRBV7-2	.
TGTGCCAGCAGTCGCCTCGAAGGGGGATACAATTCACCCCTCCACTTT	CASSRLEGGYNSPLHF	TRBJ1-6	.	TRBV28	.
TGTGCCAGTAGTTCCTACGGGACCACAGATACGCAGTATTTT	CASSSYGTTDTQYF	TRBJ2-3	.	TRBV19	.
TGTGCCAGCAGTTTAGCCCCAGGGGCGTGGGGCTACACCTTC	CASSLAPGAWGYTF	TRBJ1-2	.	TRBV27	.
TGTGCCAGCAGCCAACCAGGGCAGGGCAGCTACACCTTC	CASSQPGQGSYTF	TRBJ1-2	.	TRBV28	.
TGTGCCAGCAGCCTTCGGAGCTACAATGAGCAGTTCTTC	CASSLRSYNEQFF	TRBJ2-1	.	TRBV7-9	.
TGTGCCAGTTACCGGGCCCCGGGCACTGAAGCTTTCTTT	CASYRAPGTEAFF	TRBJ1-1	.	TRBV6-5	.
TGTGCCAGTAGTATGTACTCTAATGAAAAACTGTTTTTT	CASSMYSNEKLFF	TRBJ1-4	.	TRBV19	.
TGTGCCAGCAGTTACGACGACTATGGCTACACCTTC	CASSYDDYGYTF	TRBJ1-2	.	TRBV6-5	.
TGCGCCAGCAGCTTGGGGGCAGGGCCGACGAGGGAGCAGTACTTC	CASSLGAGPTREQYF	TRBJ2-7	.	TRBV5-1	.
TGTGCCAGCAGTGAAGTAGTAGGGAACACCGGGGAGCTGTTTTTT	CASSEVVGNTGELFF	TRBJ2-2	.	TRBV6-1	.
TGTGCCAGCAATTCACAGGGTATCAGCTCCTACGAGCAGTACTTC	CASNSQGISSYEQYF	TRBJ2-7	.	TRBV28	.
TGTGCCAGCAGTTTGTTCACAGGGTCACCTCCCCTCCACTTT	CASSLFTGSPPLHF	TRBJ1-6	.	TRBV27	.
TGCGCCAGCAGCATCGACAGGCCCTCCTACGAGCAGTACTTC	CASSIDRPSYEQYF	TRBJ2-7	.	TRBV5-1	.
TGTGCCAGCAGCTTAGGCCAGGGACTTAAGTACTTC	CASSLGQGLKYF	TRBJ2-7	.	TRBV11-3	.
TGTGCCAGCAGTTTAACTCACCACTACGAGCAGTACTTC	CASSLTHHYEQYF	TRBJ2-7	.	TRBV27	.
TGTGCCAGCAGTCGACAGCCGAACACCGGGGAGCTGTTTTTT	CASSRQPNTGELFF	TRBJ2-2	.	TRBV28	.